The present TCR beta chain was sequenced within a study of cytomegalovirus exposure and HLA in healthy donors. General observations from the study: Published work reported that the classifier diagnosed cytomegalovirus status with high specificity and sensitivity. Follow-up analysis seemed to connect common viral pathogens with several of the most significant clusters identified.

Regarding this clone: Its cognate antigen is unknown.

In the PCR, 60 Vbeta and 13 Jbeta primers were used. In the authors' methods: It was a later analysis that counted 83 million or so unique TCR beta chains, of which some 12 million were shared. The data were produced by immunoSEQ multiplex PCR, yet TCRdb's version contains in-frame clones alone and is incomplete. The V and J calls and clone size were taken over from that table, and D and trimming were inferred from the DNA. The data contain 150,000 to 200,000 clones, 70% to 90% of them singletons. CDR1 and CDR2 (germline): MDHEN, SYDVKM. This CDR3 comprises 12 residues. Trimming pared 9 bases from V and 1 base from J, leaving 9 bases between.

The J gene is TRBJ1-2, the V gene TRBV28, with D unclear. This receptor was identified in a woman aged 45-65 years in good health and CMV-seronegative. The sequencing input was PBMCs. CDR3 DNA sequence: TGTGCCAGACGGGGAGGTAACTATGGCTACACCTTC. Its translation: CARRGGNYGYTF.